This T cell receptor beta chain was captured by sequencing in a study of cytomegalovirus exposure and HLA in healthy donors. At the level of the study: Earlier findings included about 120 million unique TCR beta sequences obtained from approximately 170 million T cells.

Germline V lookup: CDR1 MNHEY, CDR2 SMNVEV (reference sequence). V shed 5 bases and J 0 bases; nucleotides not matched to a gene: 7. The CDR3 is made up of 18 amino acids. The primer mix had 60 Vbeta and 13 Jbeta primers. The method was immunoSEQ multiplex PCR; TCRdb's version includes in-frame clones alone and lacks a portion of them. The table has roughly 150,000 clones, roughly four fifths seen once; the top ten hold around 1%. The chain has TRBV27 and TRBJ2-6, with 10 bases aligning to TRBD1. This sequence was found in a woman aged 35 to 49 in good health and CMV-seronegative. The sample comprised PBMCs. CDR3 DNA sequence: TGTGCCAGCAGTGGGGCCGGGACAGGGGTCTCTGGGGCCAACGTCCTGACTTTC. Encoded protein: CASSGAGTGVSGANVLTF.